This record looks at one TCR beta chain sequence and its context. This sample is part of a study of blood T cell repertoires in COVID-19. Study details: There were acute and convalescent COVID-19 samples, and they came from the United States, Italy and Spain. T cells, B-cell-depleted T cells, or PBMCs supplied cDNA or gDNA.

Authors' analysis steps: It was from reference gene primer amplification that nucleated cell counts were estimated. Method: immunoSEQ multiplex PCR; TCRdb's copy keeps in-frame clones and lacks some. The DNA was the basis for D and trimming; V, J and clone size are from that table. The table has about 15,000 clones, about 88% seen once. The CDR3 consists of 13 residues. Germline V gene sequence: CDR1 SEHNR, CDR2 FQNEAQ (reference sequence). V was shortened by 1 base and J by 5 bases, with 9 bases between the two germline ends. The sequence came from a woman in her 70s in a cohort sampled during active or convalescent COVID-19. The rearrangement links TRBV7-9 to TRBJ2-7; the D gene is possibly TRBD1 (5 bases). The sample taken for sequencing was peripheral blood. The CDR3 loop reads CASSLGQNNEQYF. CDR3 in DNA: TGTGCCAGCAGCTTAGGACAGAACAACGAGCAGTACTTC.